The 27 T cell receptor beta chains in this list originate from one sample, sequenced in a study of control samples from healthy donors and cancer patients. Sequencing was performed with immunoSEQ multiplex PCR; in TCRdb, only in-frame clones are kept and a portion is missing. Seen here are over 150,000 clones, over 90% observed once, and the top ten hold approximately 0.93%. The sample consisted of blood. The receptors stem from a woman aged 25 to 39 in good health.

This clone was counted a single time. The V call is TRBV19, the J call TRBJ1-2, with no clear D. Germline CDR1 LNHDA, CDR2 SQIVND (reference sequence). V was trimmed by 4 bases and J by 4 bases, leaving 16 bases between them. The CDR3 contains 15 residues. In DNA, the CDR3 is TGTGCCAGTAGTAGGACTCAGAGGGCTGGCTATGGCTACACCTTC. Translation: CASSRTQRAGYGYTF.

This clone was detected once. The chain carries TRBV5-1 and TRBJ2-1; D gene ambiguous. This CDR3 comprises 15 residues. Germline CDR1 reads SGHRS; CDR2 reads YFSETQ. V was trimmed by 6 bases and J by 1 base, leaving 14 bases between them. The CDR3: CASTPGVVSYNEQFF. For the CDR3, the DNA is TGCGCCAGCACCCCAGGAGTGGTTTCCTACAATGAGCAGTTCTTC. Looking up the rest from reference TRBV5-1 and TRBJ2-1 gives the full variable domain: KAGVTQTPRYLIKTRGQQVTLSCSPISGHRSVSWYQQTPGQGLQFLFEYFSETQRNKGNFPGRFSGRQFSNSRSEMNVSTLELGDSALYLCASTPGVVSYNEQFFGPGTRLTVL.

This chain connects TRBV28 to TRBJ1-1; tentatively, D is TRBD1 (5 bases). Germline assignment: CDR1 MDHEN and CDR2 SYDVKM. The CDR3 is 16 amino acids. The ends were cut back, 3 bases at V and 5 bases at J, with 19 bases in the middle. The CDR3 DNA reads TGTGCCAGCAGTTTCTTTCATGGGGGGGGAGGGACTGAAGCTTTCTTT. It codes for CASSFFHGGGGTEAFF.

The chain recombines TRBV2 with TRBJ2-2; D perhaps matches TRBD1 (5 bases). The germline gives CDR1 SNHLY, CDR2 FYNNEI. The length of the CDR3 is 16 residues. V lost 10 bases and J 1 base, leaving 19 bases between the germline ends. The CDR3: CATSPDSLRNTGELFF. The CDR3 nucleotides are TGTGCCACCTCACCCGACAGCTTGAGGAACACCGGGGAGCTGTTTTTT. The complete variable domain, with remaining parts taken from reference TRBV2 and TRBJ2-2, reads EPEVTQTPSHQVTQMGQEVILRCVPISNHLYFYWYRQILGQKVEFLVSFYNNEISEKSEIFDDQFSVERPDGSNFTLKIRSTKLEDSAMYFCATSPDSLRNTGELFFGEGSRLTVL.

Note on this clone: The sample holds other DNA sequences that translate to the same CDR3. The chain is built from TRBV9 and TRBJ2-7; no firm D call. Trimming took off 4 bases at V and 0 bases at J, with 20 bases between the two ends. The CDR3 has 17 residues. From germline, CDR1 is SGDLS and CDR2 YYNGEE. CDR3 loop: CASSNPLTLTYSYEQYF. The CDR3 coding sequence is TGTGCCAGCAGCAATCCACTAACCCTCACCTACTCCTACGAGCAGTACTTC.

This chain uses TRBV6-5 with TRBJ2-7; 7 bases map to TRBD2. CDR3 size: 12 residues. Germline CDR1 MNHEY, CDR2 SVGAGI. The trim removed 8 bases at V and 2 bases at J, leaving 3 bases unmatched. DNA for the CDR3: TGTGCCAGCCGGGAGGATCCCTACGAGCAGTACTTC. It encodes CASREDPYEQYF.

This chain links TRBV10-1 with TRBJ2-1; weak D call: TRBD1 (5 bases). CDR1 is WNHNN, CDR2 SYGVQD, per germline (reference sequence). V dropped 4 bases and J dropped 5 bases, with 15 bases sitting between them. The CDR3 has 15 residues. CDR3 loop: CASSGSREGNNEQFF. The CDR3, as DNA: TGCGCCAGCAGTGGAAGCAGGGAAGGAAACAATGAGCAGTTCTTC.

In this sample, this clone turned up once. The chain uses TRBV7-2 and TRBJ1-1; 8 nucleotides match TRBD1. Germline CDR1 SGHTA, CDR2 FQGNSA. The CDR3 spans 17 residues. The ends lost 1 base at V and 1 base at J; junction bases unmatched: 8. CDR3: CASSLGGTGASNTEAFF. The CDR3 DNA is TGTGCCAGCAGCTTAGGAGGGACAGGCGCCTCGAACACTGAAGCTTTCTTT.

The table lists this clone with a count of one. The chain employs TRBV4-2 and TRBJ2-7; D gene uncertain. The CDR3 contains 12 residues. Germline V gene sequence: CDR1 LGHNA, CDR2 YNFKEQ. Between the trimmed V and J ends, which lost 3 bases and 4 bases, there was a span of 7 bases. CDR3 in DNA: TGTGCCAGCAGCCAGGGCCCTTACGAGCAGTACTTC. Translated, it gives CASSQGPYEQYF.

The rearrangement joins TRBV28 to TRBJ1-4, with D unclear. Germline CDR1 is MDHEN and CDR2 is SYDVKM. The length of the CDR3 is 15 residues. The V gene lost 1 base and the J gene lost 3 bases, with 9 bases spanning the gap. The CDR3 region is CASSLYTEANEKLFF. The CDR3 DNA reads TGTGCCAGCAGTTTATACACGGAGGCTAATGAAAAACTGTTTTTT.

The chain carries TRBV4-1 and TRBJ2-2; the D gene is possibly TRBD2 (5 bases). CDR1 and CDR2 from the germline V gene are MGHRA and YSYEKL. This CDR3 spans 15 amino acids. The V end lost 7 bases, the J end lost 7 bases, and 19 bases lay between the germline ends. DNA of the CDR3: TGCGCCAGCATGGCGGGTCTACCCCCTCACGGGGAGCTGTTTTTT. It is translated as CASMAGLPPHGELFF.

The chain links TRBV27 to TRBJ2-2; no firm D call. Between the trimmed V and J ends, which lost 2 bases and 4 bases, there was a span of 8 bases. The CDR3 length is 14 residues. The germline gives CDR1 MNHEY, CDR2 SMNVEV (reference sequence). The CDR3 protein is CASSLHRLTGELFF. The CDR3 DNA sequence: TGTGCCAGCAGTTTACACAGACTCACCGGGGAGCTGTTTTTT.

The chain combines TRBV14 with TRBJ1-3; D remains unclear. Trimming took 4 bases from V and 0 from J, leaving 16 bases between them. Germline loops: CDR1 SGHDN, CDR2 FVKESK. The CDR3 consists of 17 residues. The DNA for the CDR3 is TGTGCCAGCAGCCCCTACACTGGCTTTACCTCTGGAAACACCATATATTTT. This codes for CASSPYTGFTSGNTIYF.

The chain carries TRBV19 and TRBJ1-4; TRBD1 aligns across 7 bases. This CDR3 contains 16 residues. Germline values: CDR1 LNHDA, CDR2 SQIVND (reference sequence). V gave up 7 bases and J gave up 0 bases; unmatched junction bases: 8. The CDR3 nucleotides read TGTGCCAGTACCGCGACAGGGCAAACAACTAATGAAAAACTGTTTTTT. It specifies CASTATGQTTNEKLFF.

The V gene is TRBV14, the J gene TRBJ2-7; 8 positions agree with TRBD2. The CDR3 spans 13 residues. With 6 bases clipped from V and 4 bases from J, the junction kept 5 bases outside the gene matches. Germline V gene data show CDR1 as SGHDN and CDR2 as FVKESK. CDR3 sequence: CASSPGLGYEQYF. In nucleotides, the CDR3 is TGTGCCAGCAGTCCGGGACTAGGTTACGAGCAGTACTTC.

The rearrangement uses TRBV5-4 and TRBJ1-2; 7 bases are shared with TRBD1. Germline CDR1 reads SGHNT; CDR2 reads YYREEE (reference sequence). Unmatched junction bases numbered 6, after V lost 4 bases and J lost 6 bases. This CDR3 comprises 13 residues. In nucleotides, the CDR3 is TGTGCCAGCAGCCCCGTTACAGGGGATGGCTACACCTTC. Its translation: CASSPVTGDGYTF.

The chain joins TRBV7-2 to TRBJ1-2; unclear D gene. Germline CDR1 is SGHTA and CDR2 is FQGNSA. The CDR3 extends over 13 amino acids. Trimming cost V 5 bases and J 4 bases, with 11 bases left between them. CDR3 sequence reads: CASSGLAAYGYTF. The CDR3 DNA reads TGTGCCAGCAGCGGGCTCGCGGCCTATGGCTACACCTTC. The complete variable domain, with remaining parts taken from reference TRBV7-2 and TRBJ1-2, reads GAGVSQSPSNKVTEKGKDVELRCDPISGHTALYWYRQSLGQGLEFLIYFQGNSAPDKSGLPSDRFSAERTGGSVSTLTIQRTQQEDSAVYLCASSGLAAYGYTFGSGTRLTVV.

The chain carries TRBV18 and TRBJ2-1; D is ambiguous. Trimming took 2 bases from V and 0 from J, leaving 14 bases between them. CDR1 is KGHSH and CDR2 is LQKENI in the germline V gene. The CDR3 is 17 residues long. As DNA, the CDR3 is TGTGCCAGCTCACCAACCGAACGGTTAAGCTCCTACAATGAGCAGTTCTTC. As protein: CASSPTERLSSYNEQFF. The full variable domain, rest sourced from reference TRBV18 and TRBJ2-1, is NAGVMQNPRHLVRRRGQEARLRCSPMKGHSHVYWYRQLPEEGLKFMVYLQKENIIDESGMPKERFSAEFPKEGPSILRIQQVVRGDSAAYFCASSPTERLSSYNEQFFGPGTRLTVL.

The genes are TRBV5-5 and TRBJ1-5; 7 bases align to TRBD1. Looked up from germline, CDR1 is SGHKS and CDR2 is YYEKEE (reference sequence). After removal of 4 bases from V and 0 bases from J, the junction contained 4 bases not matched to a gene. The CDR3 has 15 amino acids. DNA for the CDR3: TGTGCCAGCAGCAGGACAGGAGATAGCAATCAGCCCCAGCATTTT. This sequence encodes CASSRTGDSNQPQHF.

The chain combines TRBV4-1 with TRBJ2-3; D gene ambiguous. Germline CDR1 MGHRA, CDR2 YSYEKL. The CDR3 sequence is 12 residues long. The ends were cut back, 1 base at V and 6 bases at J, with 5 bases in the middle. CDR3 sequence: CASSQVGDTQYF. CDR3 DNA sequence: TGCGCCAGCAGCCAAGTTGGTGATACGCAGTATTTT.

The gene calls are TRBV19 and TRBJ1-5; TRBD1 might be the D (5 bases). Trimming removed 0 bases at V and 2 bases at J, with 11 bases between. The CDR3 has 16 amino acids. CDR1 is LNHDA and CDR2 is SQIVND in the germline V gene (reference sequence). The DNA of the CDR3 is TGTGCCAGTAGTATAGAGGGGCAGTGGGGCAATCAGCCCCAGCATTTT. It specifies CASSIEGQWGNQPQHF.

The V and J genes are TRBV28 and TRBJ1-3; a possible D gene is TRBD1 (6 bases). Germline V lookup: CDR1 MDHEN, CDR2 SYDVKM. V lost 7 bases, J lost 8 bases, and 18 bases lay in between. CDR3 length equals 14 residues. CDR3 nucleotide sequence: TGTGCCAGCACAGAGTCGAGATCAGGGGACACCATATATTTT. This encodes CASTESRSGDTIYF.

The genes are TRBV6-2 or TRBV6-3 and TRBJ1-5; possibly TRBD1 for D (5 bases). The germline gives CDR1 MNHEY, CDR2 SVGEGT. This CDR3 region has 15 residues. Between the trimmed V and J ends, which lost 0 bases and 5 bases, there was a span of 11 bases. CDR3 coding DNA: TGTGCCAGCAGTTACTCGGGCAGGGTGGATCAGCCCCAGCATTTT. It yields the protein CASSYSGRVDQPQHF.

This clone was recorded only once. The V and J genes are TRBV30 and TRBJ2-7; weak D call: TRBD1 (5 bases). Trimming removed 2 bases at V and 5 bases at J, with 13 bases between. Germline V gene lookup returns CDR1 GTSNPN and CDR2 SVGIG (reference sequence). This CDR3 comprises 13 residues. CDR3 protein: CAWSHQGPHEQYF. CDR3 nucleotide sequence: TGTGCCTGGAGTCACCAGGGTCCCCACGAGCAGTACTTC.

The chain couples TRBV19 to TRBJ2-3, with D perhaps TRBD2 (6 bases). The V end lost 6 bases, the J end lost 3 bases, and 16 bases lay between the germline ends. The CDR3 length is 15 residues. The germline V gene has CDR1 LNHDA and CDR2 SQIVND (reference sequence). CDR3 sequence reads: CASREGGAETDTQYF. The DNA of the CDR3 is TGTGCCAGTAGGGAAGGCGGGGCGGAGACAGATACGCAGTATTTT.

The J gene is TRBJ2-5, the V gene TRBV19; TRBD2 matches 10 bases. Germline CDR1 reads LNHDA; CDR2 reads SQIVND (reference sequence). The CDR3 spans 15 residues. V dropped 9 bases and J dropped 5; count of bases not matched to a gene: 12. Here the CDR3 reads CASRRTSGARETQYF. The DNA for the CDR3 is TGTGCCAGCCGCCGGACTAGCGGAGCTCGGGAGACCCAGTACTTC. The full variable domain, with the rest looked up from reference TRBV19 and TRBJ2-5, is DGGITQSPKYLFRKEGQNVTLSCEQNLNHDAMYWYRQDPGQGLRLIYYSQIVNDFQKGDIAEGYSVSREKKESFPLTVTSAQKNPTAFYLCASRRTSGARETQYFGPGTRLLVL.

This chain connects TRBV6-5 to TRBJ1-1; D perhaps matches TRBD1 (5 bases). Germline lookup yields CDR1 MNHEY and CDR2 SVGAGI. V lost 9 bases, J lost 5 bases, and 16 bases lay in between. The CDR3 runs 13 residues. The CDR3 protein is CASRTKVVTEAFF. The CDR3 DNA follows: TGTGCCAGTCGGACAAAGGTCGTAACTGAAGCTTTCTTT.